This T cell receptor (beta chain) was identified during a study of blood T cell repertoires in COVID-19. Study at large: The United States, Italy and Spain were the sources of the acute and convalescent COVID-19 samples. PBMCs, B-cell-depleted T cells, or T cells provided the cDNA or gDNA that made up the material.

Per the study methods: Nucleated cell number was recorded as an estimate derived from reference gene primer amplification. Only in-frame clones appear in the TCRdb table, and some are missing; sequencing was by immunoSEQ multiplex PCR. That table is the source of V, J and clone size, and D and trimming were worked out from the DNA. The data contain around 99,000 clones, 75% to 90% of them singletons. The sequence was collected from a human donor in a cohort sampled during active COVID-19. Sequenced: peripheral blood.

The CDR3 DNA sequence: TGTGCCAGCAGTGAAGGGACAGTATTCGACACCGGGGAGCTGTTTTTT. It yields the protein CASSEGTVFDTGELFF. The V call is TRBV6-1, the J call TRBJ2-2, with TRBD1 as a possible D gene (6 bases). This CDR3 is built from 16 residues. CDR1 and CDR2 from the germline V gene are MNHNS and SASEGT. Trimming stripped 1 base from V and 3 bases from J, with 12 bases between.